This TCR beta chain originates from a study of blood T cell repertoires in COVID-19. The CDR3 contains 14 residues. The V and J ends lost 0 bases and 4 bases respectively, with 10 bases between them. Germline V gives CDR1 ENHRY, CDR2 SYGVKD. The protocol was immunoSEQ multiplex PCR, while the TCRdb copy is restricted to in-frame clones and leaves out a portion. The table has roughly 14,000 clones, around 88% seen once. This clonotype originated in a human donor in a cohort sampled during active COVID-19. What was sequenced was peripheral blood. The V gene is TRBV10-3, the J gene TRBJ2-7, with D maybe TRBD2 (5 bases). CDR3 sequence: CAISESAWEYEQYF. The CDR3 nucleotides read TGTGCCATCAGTGAGTCGGCGTGGGAGTACGAGCAGTACTTC.